The next 19 T cell receptor beta chains were all read from a single sample in a study of T-cell memory formation after mild COVID-19. TCRdb re-derived calls from the 5' RACE reads in MiXCR, one entry per CDR3 protein. Counted here are 250,000 to 300,000 distinct CDR3 sequences, 15% to 20% occurring once; the ten biggest clones make up around a fifth. The specimen sequenced was PBMCs or a T cell subset sorted from them (not recorded which). These receptors were obtained from a man younger than 30 who had mild COVID-19 (a few samples of this study predate the infection). Cell type and time point are not known.

This clonotype was found many times. V gene TRBV29-1 combines with J gene TRBJ1-5; D not resolved. Germline V lookup: CDR1 SQVTM, CDR2 ANQGSEA. The ends were cut back, 4 bases at V and 2 bases at J, with 9 bases in the middle. The CDR3 totals 13 residues. The DNA of the CDR3 is TGCAGCGTTGCCTTCTCGCGCAATCAGCCCCAGCATTTT. This gives the protein CSVAFSRNQPQHF. Full variable domain (outside the CDR3, taken from reference TRBV29-1 and TRBJ1-5): SAVISQKPSRDICQRGTSLTIQCQVDSQVTMMFWYRQQPGQSLTLIATANQGSEATYESGFVIDKFPISRPNLTFSTLTVSNMSPEDSSIYLCSVAFSRNQPQHFGDGTRLSIL.

The rearrangement uses TRBV7-9 and TRBJ2-6; 7 positions agree with TRBD1. Trimming at V came to 4 bases and at J to 0 bases, leaving 6 bases not matched to a gene. There are 17 residues in the CDR3. Germline V gene lookup returns CDR1 SEHNR and CDR2 FQNEAQ (reference sequence). The CDR3 DNA is TGTGCCAGCAGCTGGGACAGCCCGGACTCTGGGGCCAACGTCCTGACTTTC. Translation gives CASSWDSPDSGANVLTF.

This clonotype showed up just a few times. V and J are TRBV5-1 and TRBJ1-2, with D hard to call. This CDR3 comprises 13 residues. In germline, CDR1 is SGHRS, CDR2 YFSETQ. V dropped 1 base and J dropped 8 bases, with 12 bases sitting between them. For the CDR3, the DNA is TGCGCCAGCAGCTTGAGCCCAGGAGAAGGCTACACCTTC. It codes for CASSLSPGEGYTF.

This clonotype occurred a few times. V usage is TRBV7-9 and J usage is TRBJ1-2; 8 bases agree with TRBD1. The CDR3 length is 15 residues. Germline loops: CDR1 SEHNR, CDR2 FQNEAQ (reference sequence). The ends lost 5 bases at V and 2 bases at J; junction bases unmatched: 7. CDR3 amino acids: CASSRGQGSNYGYTF. The CDR3 region has the DNA TGTGCCAGCAGCCGAGGACAGGGTTCCAACTATGGCTACACCTTC.

The sample holds a few counts of this clonotype. The chain recombines TRBV7-2 with TRBJ2-1; D gene uncertain. This CDR3 region has 12 residues. The V and J ends lost 5 bases and 10 bases respectively, with 12 bases between them. Germline assignment: CDR1 SGHTA and CDR2 FQGNSA. Here the CDR3 DNA reads TGTGCCAGCAGCCCCAACAGCAGGGAGCAGTTCTTC. Its translation is CASSPNSREQFF.

This chain joins TRBV6-2 or TRBV6-3 and TRBJ2-7; D unclear. This CDR3 is 14 amino acids long. The V gene lost 6 bases and the J gene lost 3 bases, with 15 bases spanning the gap. Germline CDR1 MNHEY, CDR2 SVGEGT. The CDR3 sequence: CASRSRADDYEQYF. DNA for the CDR3: TGTGCCAGCAGATCAAGGGCTGACGACTACGAGCAGTACTTC.

The chain combines TRBV29-1 with TRBJ1-2; D gene ambiguous. The germline V and J ends were trimmed by 4 bases and 4 bases, with 10 bases remaining between them. The germline V gene has CDR1 SQVTM and CDR2 ANQGSEA. The CDR3 has 12 residues. The CDR3 DNA reads as TGCAGCGTTGTTTGGCGGGGCTATGGCTACACCTTC. It is translated as CSVVWRGYGYTF.

This clonotype was counted only a few times. This sequence joins TRBV7-9 and TRBJ1-5; D is unresolved. The CDR3 consists of 12 residues. Germline V lookup: CDR1 SEHNR, CDR2 FQNEAQ (reference sequence). Trimming took off 4 bases at V and 11 bases at J, with 12 bases between the two ends. This CDR3 is CASSSTPGAQHF. CDR3 coding DNA: TGTGCCAGCAGCTCGACTCCCGGGGCCCAGCATTTT.

This clonotype was seen only a few times. J is TRBJ1-2 and V is TRBV9; TRBD1 matches 10 bases. There are 14 residues in the CDR3. With 4 bases clipped from V and 7 bases from J, the junction kept 7 bases outside the gene matches. Germline lookup yields CDR1 SGDLS and CDR2 YYNGEE. CDR3: CASSWDRGSGGYTF. In DNA, the CDR3 is TGTGCCAGCAGCTGGGACAGGGGTTCGGGTGGCTACACCTTC.

J is TRBJ2-1 and V is TRBV7-2, with a weak D call TRBD2 (6 bases). Germline CDR1 SGHTA, CDR2 FQGNSA. The CDR3 runs 12 residues. The V end lost 4 bases, the J end lost 7 bases, and 8 bases lay between the germline ends. In DNA form, the CDR3 reads TGTGCCAGCAGCTGGCTAGCGAATGAGCAGTTCTTC. Translation gives CASSWLANEQFF.

In its sample, this clonotype was seen a few times. The chain has TRBV6-5 and TRBJ2-3; either TRBD1 or TRBD2 may supply D (6 bases each). Germline V gene data show CDR1 as MNHEY and CDR2 as SVGAGI. The CDR3 is 12 amino acids. The V end was cut by 7 bases, the J end by 4 bases, with 9 bases between. The CDR3 nucleotides are TGTGCCAGCAAAGGGGGGCCAGATACGCAGTATTTT. Translated: CASKGGPDTQYF.

The table lists this clonotype with a count of one. The rearrangement joins TRBV7-2 to TRBJ1-5, with a tentative D call TRBD1 (6 bases). Looked up from germline, CDR1 is SGHTA and CDR2 is FQGNSA. The CDR3 extends over 15 amino acids. Trimming removed 3 bases at V and 2 bases at J, with 11 bases between. CDR3 sequence: CASSLIAGGNQPQHF. DNA for the CDR3: TGTGCCAGCAGCTTGATTGCAGGGGGCAATCAGCCCCAGCATTTT.

The V and J genes are TRBV6-5 and TRBJ2-1; no reliable D call. Trimming took 2 bases from V and 0 from J, leaving 8 bases between them. This CDR3 region has 15 residues. Germline CDR1 MNHEY, CDR2 SVGAGI. CDR3 sequence: CASSYELSSYNEQFF. Here the CDR3 DNA reads TGTGCCAGCAGTTACGAGCTTAGCTCCTACAATGAGCAGTTCTTC.

CDR3 sequence: CSARNSGGADEQFF. In nucleotides, the CDR3 is TGCAGTGCTAGAAATAGCGGGGGGGCCGATGAGCAGTTCTTC. This chain links TRBV20-1 with TRBJ2-1; 11 bases agree with TRBD2. Germline V gives CDR1 DFQATT, CDR2 SNEGSKA (reference sequence). The CDR3 has 14 residues. The ends lost 2 bases at V and 8 bases at J; junction bases unmatched: 5.

A single count supports this clonotype. This chain joins TRBV6-2 or TRBV6-3 and TRBJ2-7; D is perhaps TRBD1 (5 bases). The CDR3 loop spans 14 amino acids. V shed 3 bases and J shed 0 bases, with 9 bases lying between them. Germline loops: CDR1 MNHEY, CDR2 SVGEGT. CDR3: CASSYGHFSYEQYV. The CDR3 coding sequence is TGTGCCAGCAGTTATGGACACTTCTCCTACGAGCAGTACGTC.

The genes are TRBV18 and TRBJ1-4; TRBD1 aligns across 7 bases. The V segment lost 6 bases and the J segment 8 bases; nucleotides outside the gene matches: 12. CDR1 is KGHSH, CDR2 LQKENI, per germline. The CDR3 covers 15 residues. DNA of the CDR3: TGTGCCAGCTCGCCAAGCAGGGGGGACGACGAAAAACTGTTTTTT. Translated: CASSPSRGDDEKLFF.

This chain uses TRBV6-5 with TRBJ2-1, with 7 bases identical to TRBD2. The V segment lost 3 bases and the J segment 12 bases; nucleotides outside the gene matches: 11. The germline gives CDR1 MNHEY, CDR2 SVGAGI. The CDR3 runs to 14 residues. CDR3 in DNA: TGTGCCAGCAGTTATGGGGAGGGTCTAGGCGGGCAGTTCTTC. Residues: CASSYGEGLGGQFF.

The sample holds a few counts of this clonotype. The rearrangement links TRBV11-2 to TRBJ1-1; D is possibly TRBD1 (6 bases). CDR1 is SGHAT, CDR2 FQNNGV, per germline. CDR3 size: 16 residues. The V end lost 5 bases, the J end lost 4 bases, and 20 bases lay between the germline ends. As DNA, the CDR3 is TGTGCCAGCAGCCCCTTCCCCACAGGGCGTTTCACTGAAGCTTTCTTT. Protein sequence: CASSPFPTGRFTEAFF.

The chain uses TRBV10-3 and TRBJ2-1, with 8 bases matching TRBD2. This CDR3 is 14 amino acids long. Trimming took 6 bases from V and 8 from J; bases not matched to a gene: 9. Germline assignment: CDR1 ENHRY and CDR2 SYGVKD. The CDR3 bases are TGTGCCATCAGGGACCCTCACGGGGGGGATGAGCAGTTCTTC. It translates to CAIRDPHGGDEQFF.